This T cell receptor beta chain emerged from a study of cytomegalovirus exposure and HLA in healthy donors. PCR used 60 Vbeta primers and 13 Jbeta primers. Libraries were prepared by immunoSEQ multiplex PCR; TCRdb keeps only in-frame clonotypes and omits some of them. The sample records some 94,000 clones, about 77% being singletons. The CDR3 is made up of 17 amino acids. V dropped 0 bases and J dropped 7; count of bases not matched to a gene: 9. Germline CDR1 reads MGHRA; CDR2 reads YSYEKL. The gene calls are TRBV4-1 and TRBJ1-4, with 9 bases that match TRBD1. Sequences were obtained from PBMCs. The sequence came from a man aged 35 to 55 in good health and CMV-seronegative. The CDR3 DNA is TGCGCCAGCAGCCAAGAAGTCGGACAGGGGAGAGTTGAAAAACTGTTTTTT. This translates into CASSQEVGQGRVEKLFF.